The present TCR beta chain was sequenced within a study of blood T cell repertoires in COVID-19. The J segment lost 1 base and the V segment lost 4 bases, leaving 10 bases of the junction unmatched. In germline, CDR1 is SGHNT, CDR2 YYREEE (reference sequence). The CDR3 extends over 17 amino acids. Using immunoSEQ multiplex PCR, the repertoire was profiled, and TCRdb retains in-frame clones only, with some absent. Of about 260,000 clones in the sample, around 87% were seen once. The TCR sequence derives from a woman between 50 and 59 years old who had recovered from COVID-19. The sequencing sample was made of peripheral blood. The rearrangement joins TRBV5-4 to TRBJ2-3, with 9 bases that match TRBD1. The CDR3 DNA follows: TGTGCCAGCAGCCGGGTACAGGGGGCAGGCGGCACAGATACGCAGTATTTT. Amino acids: CASSRVQGAGGTDTQYF.